The 8 T cell receptor beta chains below were found in one sample sequenced in a study of T cells after yellow fever vaccination (dated by TCRdb to about 2019). What this sample's treatment or condition label stands for: live attenuated yellow fever vaccine strain. Library generation was performed with 5' RACE. The sample was run on an Illumina NovaSeq 6000. Using fastp trimming at Q25 and MiXCR clonotype assembly, TCRdb reanalyzed the public sequencing data and kept in-frame beta chains. Identical CDR3 protein sequences are pooled into one entry, listed with their most common genes and DNA. Present in this sample are some 15,000 distinct CDR3 sequences, approximately 6.8% of which were seen just once. Clones ranked in the top ten supply 1.5% to 2% of the sample. The specimen comprised PBMCs, either bulk or a sorted T-cell subset (CD4+, CD8+, memory, or dextramer-sorted; not recorded which), sampled on the day of the yellow fever booster vaccination. The receptors come from a man younger than 35 who received the YFV17D yellow fever vaccine.

As regards this clonotype: One end of the junction does not line up with germline, which may come from a read error. This chain connects TRBV5-1 to TRBJ2-3; the match to TRBD2 covers 7 bases. This CDR3 comprises 16 residues. Per germline, CDR1 SGHRS and CDR2 YFSETQ. This CDR3 reads CDSSLGREDRTDTQYF. CDR3 coding DNA: TGCGACAGCAGCTTGGGGAGGGAAGACCGCACAGATACGCAGTATTTC. Full variable domain (missing parts from reference TRBV5-1 and TRBJ2-3): KAGVTQTPRYLIKTRGQQVTLSCSPISGHRSVSWYQQTPGQGLQFLFEYFSETQRNKGNFPGRFSGRQFSNSRSEMNVSTLELGDSALYLCDSSLGREDRTDTQYFGPGTRLTVL.

This clonotype was seen many times. V gene TRBV6-2 or TRBV6-3 combines with J gene TRBJ1-1; D unclear. From germline, CDR1 is MNHEY and CDR2 SVGEGT. The CDR3 has 13 amino acids. The germline V and J ends were trimmed by 2 bases and 7 bases, with 11 bases remaining between them. This chain's CDR3 is CASSYGLSSEAFF. CDR3 in DNA: TGTGCCAGCAGTTACGGTCTAAGCAGTGAAGCTTTCTTT.

By frequency in the sample, this clonotype is medium-sized. The V and J genes are TRBV20-1 and TRBJ1-5; perhaps TRBD1 as D (5 bases). The ends were cut back, 4 bases at V and 1 base at J, with 8 bases in the middle. The CDR3 consists of 13 residues. From germline, CDR1 is DFQATT and CDR2 SNEGSKA (reference sequence). CDR3 residues: CSAIGASNQPQHF. The DNA of the CDR3 is TGCAGTGCTATTGGGGCGAGCAATCAGCCCCAGCATTTT.

By share, this clonotype counts as medium-sized. V usage is TRBV10-3 and J usage is TRBJ1-5, with 7 bases matching TRBD1. The ends lost 3 bases at V and 3 bases at J; junction bases unmatched: 5. CDR1 is ENHRY, CDR2 SYGVKD, per germline. This CDR3 region has 15 residues. The DNA of the CDR3 is TGTGCCATCAGTGAATCGGGACAGACCAATCAGCCCCAGCATTTT. It translates to CAISESGQTNQPQHF.

This clonotype has ten or more counts. The V and J genes are TRBV28 and TRBJ1-2; tentative D call: TRBD1 (5 bases). V dropped 2 bases and J dropped 6 bases, with 25 bases sitting between them. Germline V lookup: CDR1 MDHEN, CDR2 SYDVKM. This CDR3 region has 18 residues. This CDR3 is CASSLGRAFRTGGNGYTF. The CDR3 DNA reads as TGTGCCAGCAGTTTAGGCAGGGCCTTCCGGACGGGGGGTAATGGCTACACCTTC.

This clonotype was counted ten times or more. The rearrangement uses TRBV5-1 and TRBJ1-4; TRBD1 might be the D (5 bases). The V end lost 4 bases, the J end lost 7 bases, and 11 bases lay between the germline ends. Per germline, CDR1 SGHRS and CDR2 YFSETQ. This CDR3 is 13 amino acids long. The CDR3 DNA is TGCGCCAGCAGCAAGGGGTCCGGTGAAAAACTGTTTTTT. Protein sequence: CASSKGSGEKLFF. Drawing the rest from reference TRBV5-1 and TRBJ1-4, the complete variable domain is KAGVTQTPRYLIKTRGQQVTLSCSPISGHRSVSWYQQTPGQGLQFLFEYFSETQRNKGNFPGRFSGRQFSNSRSEMNVSTLELGDSALYLCASSKGSGEKLFFGSGTQLSVL.

This clonotype appeared many times. The J gene is TRBJ1-5, the V gene TRBV9; TRBD1 is a possible D gene (6 bases). Germline V gives CDR1 SGDLS, CDR2 YYNGEE. Trimming left V 0 bases short and J 5 bases short, with 9 bases between. The CDR3 length is 14 residues. CDR3 nucleotides: TGTGCCAGCAGCGTAGGGGGGGCTGATCAGCCCCAGCATTTT. It is translated as CASSVGGADQPQHF.

This clonotype was found many times. The genes are TRBV5-5 and TRBJ1-2; D gene ambiguous. The CDR3 covers 13 residues. Trimming took 0 bases from V and 0 from J, leaving 3 bases between them. CDR1 and CDR2 from the germline V gene are SGHKS and YYEKEE (reference sequence). CDR3 in amino acids: CASSLDPNYGYTF. The CDR3 DNA sequence: TGTGCCAGCAGCTTGGATCCTAACTATGGCTACACCTTC.